The 7 T cell receptor beta chains in this list originate from one sample, sequenced in a study of blood T cells in healthy people across ages. Primed by a sample-barcoded 5' primer and a J-beta primer mix, a second PCR proceeded for 7 to 11 cycles. A single record per CDR3 protein comes from TCRdb applying MiXCR to the 5' RACE reads. The sample has 1,800,000 or so distinct CDR3 sequences; about two fifths are singletons. The sequencing input was blood. Receptors originate from a human donor in good health.

The chain is built from TRBV19 and TRBJ1-4; 7 nucleotides match TRBD1. This CDR3 spans 14 amino acids. Trimming cost V 9 bases and J 3 bases; bases outside gene matches: 7. Germline V CDR1 and CDR2: LNHDA, SQIVND (reference sequence). The CDR3 DNA follows: TGTGCCAGCACACCGGGACAGTCTAATGAAAAACTGTTTTTT. This sequence encodes CASTPGQSNEKLFF.

Only one count was recorded for this clonotype. The chain is built from TRBV11-2 and TRBJ2-1, with D tentatively TRBD2 (5 bases). Trimming took off 1 base at V and 6 bases at J, with 13 bases between the two ends. The CDR3 is 15 residues long. The V gene's germline CDR1 is SGHAT and CDR2 FQNNGV. DNA of the CDR3: TGTGCCAGCAGCTTAGTGTCTCCGGGGATCAATGAGCAGTTCTTC. This sequence encodes CASSLVSPGINEQFF.

V gene TRBV7-2 combines with J gene TRBJ1-2; D gene unclear. V shed 1 base and J shed 3 bases, with 9 bases lying between them. Per germline, CDR1 SGHTA and CDR2 FQGNSA. The CDR3 loop spans 14 amino acids. This CDR3 reads CASSLDSSHYGYTF. For the CDR3, the DNA is TGTGCCAGCAGCTTAGACAGCAGCCACTATGGCTACACCTTC. The complete variable domain, with remaining parts taken from reference TRBV7-2 and TRBJ1-2, reads GAGVSQSPSNKVTEKGKDVELRCDPISGHTALYWYRQSLGQGLEFLIYFQGNSAPDKSGLPSDRFSAERTGGSVSTLTIQRTQQEDSAVYLCASSLDSSHYGYTFGSGTRLTVV.

The J gene is TRBJ2-1, the V gene TRBV24-1; TRBD2 aligns across 7 bases. CDR3 length: 17 amino acids. V was pared by 3 bases and J by 8 bases, with 15 bases of the junction left unmatched. CDR1 is KGHDR and CDR2 is SFDVKD in the germline V gene. CDR3 bases: TGTGCCACCAGTGATCGAGACGGGAGGTTGTCGGTAGATGAGCAGTTCTTC. Amino acid sequence: CATSDRDGRLSVDEQFF.

V is TRBV4-1 and J is TRBJ2-3; D is possibly TRBD2 (7 bases). There are 15 residues in the CDR3. Germline loops: CDR1 MGHRA, CDR2 YSYEKL. Trimming left V 0 bases short and J 5 bases short, with 12 bases between. CDR3 amino acids: CASSQDPGGQDTQYF. As DNA, the CDR3 is TGCGCCAGCAGCCAAGATCCGGGGGGCCAAGATACGCAGTATTTT.

The gene calls are TRBV4-3 and TRBJ1-5, with D hard to call. V was pared by 2 bases and J by 12 bases, with 14 bases between. This CDR3 has 13 residues. CDR1 is LGHNA, CDR2 YSLEER, per germline. This CDR3 is CASSQTAFDDQHF. The CDR3 DNA follows: TGCGCCAGCAGCCAAACGGCCTTCGACGACCAGCATTTT.

This rearrangement joins TRBV3-1 to TRBJ2-7; 9 bases align to TRBD2. The CDR3 loop spans 14 amino acids. From germline, CDR1 is LGHDT and CDR2 YNNKEL (reference sequence). J was trimmed by 4 bases and V by 4 bases; bases with no gene match: 5. The CDR3 region has the DNA TGTGCCAGCAGCCTAGCGGGAGCCGAGTACGAGCAGTACTTC. Encoded protein: CASSLAGAEYEQYF.